This T cell receptor (beta chain) was obtained from a study of response to subunit inactivated influenza vaccine. Germline CDR1 ENHRY, CDR2 SYGVKD. The CDR3 runs 13 residues. J was trimmed by 2 bases and V by 10 bases; bases with no gene match: 6. TCRdb re-analysed the RT-PCR reads in MiXCR, keeping a single row per CDR3 protein. The sample includes 650,000 or so distinct CDR3 sequences, 14% of them seen just once. This clonotype came up a few times. The chain carries TRBV10-3 and TRBJ2-5, with 8 bases fitting TRBD2. Sequenced material: PBMCs from blood, taken less than 15 days before vaccination. The sequence came from a man aged 45-65 years who received an inactivated influenza vaccine. CDR3: CATSGGDQETQYF. CDR3 DNA sequence: TGTGCCACCTCCGGGGGGGATCAAGAGACCCAGTACTTC.